These 3 T cell receptor beta chains were sequenced from one sample in a study of post-analysis software for immune sequencing data. Whole-study findings and limits: There were four or five TRBV segments more frequent in patients than controls, and TRBV5-6, TRBV5-1 and TRBV20-1 were among them.

Built from TCR beta cDNA, the libraries had unique molecular identifiers in them. TCRdb re-called the PCR reads with MiXCR, one entry per CDR3 protein. The data hold hundreds of thousands of distinct CDR3 sequences, with just under 30% observed a single time. Their specific antigens are unknown. Sequencing input: blood. Source of these receptors: a girl aged 5 to 17 with multiple sclerosis.

In the case of this clonotype: At one boundary the junction diverges from the germline segment, which might be a read error. The V gene is TRBV4-1, the J gene TRBJ2-5; TRBD2 agrees at 7 bases. CDR3 length: 16 residues. Germline values: CDR1 MGHRA, CDR2 YSYEKL. For the CDR3, the DNA is TGCGCCGGCAGCCAATTAGGACACCGGGGGGAAGAGACCCAGTACTTC. It encodes CAGSQLGHRGEETQYF.

J is TRBJ2-5 and V is TRBV5-5; the match to TRBD1 covers 7 bases. This CDR3 spans 16 amino acids. CDR1 is SGHKS and CDR2 is YYEKEE in the germline V gene (reference sequence). The trim removed 5 bases at V and 0 bases at J, leaving 10 bases unmatched. The CDR3 DNA follows: TGTGCCAGCAGACGAAGACCAGGGGGTTACCAAGAGACCCAGTACTTC. Its protein product is CASRRRPGGYQETQYF.

This clonotype showed up just a few times. J is TRBJ1-2 and V is TRBV3-1, with D uncertain. The germline V and J ends were trimmed by 1 base and 5 bases, with 11 bases remaining between them. The CDR3 extends over 14 amino acids. CDR1 is LGHDT and CDR2 is YNNKEL in the germline V gene (reference sequence). The CDR3 DNA reads as TGTGCCAGCAGCCAAGGGCGATCCCCTTATGGCTACACCTTC. Its protein is CASSQGRSPYGYTF.